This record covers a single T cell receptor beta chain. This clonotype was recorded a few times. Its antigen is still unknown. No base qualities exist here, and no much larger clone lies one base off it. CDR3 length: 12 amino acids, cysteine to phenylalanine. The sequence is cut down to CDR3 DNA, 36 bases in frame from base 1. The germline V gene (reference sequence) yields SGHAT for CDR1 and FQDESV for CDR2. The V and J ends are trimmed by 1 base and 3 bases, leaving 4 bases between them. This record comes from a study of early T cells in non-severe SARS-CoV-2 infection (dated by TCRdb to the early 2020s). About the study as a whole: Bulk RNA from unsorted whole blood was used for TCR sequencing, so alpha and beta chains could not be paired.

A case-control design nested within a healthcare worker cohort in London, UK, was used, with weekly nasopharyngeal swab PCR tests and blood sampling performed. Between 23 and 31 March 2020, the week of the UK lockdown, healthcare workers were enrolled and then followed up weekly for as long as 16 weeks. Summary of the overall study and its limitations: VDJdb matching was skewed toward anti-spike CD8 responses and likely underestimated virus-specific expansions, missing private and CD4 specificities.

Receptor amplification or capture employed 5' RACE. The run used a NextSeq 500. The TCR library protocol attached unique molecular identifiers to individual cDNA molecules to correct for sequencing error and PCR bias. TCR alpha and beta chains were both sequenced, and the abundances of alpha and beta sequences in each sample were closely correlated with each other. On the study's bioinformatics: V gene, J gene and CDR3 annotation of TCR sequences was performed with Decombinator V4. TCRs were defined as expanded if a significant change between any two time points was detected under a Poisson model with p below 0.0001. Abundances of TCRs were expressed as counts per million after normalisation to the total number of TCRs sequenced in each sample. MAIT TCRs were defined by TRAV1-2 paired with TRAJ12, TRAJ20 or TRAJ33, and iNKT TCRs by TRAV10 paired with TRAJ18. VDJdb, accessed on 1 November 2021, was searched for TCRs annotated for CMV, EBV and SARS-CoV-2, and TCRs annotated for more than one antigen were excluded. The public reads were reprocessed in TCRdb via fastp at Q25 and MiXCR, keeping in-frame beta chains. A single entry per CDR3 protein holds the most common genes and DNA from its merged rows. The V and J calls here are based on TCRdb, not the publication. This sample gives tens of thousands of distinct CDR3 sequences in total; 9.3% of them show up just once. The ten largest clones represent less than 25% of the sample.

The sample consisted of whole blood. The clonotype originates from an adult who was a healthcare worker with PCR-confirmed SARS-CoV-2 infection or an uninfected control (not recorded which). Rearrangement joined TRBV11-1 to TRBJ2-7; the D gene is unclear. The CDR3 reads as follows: CASSLDDYEQYF. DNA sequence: TGTGCCAGCAGCTTAGACGACTACGAGCAGTACTTC.